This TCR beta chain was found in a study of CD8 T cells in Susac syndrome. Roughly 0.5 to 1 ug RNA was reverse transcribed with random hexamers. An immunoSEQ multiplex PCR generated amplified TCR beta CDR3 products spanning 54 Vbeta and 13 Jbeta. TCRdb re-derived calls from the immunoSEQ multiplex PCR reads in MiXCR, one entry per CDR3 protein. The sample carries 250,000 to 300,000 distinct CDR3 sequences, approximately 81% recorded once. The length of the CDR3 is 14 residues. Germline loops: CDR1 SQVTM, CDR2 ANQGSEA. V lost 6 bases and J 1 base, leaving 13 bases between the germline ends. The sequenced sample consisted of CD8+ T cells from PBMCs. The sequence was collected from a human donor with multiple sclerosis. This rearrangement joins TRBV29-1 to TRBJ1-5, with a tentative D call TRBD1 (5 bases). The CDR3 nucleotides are TGCAGCGTCGGAACGGGGGAAAGCAATCAGCCCCAGCATTTT. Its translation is CSVGTGESNQPQHF.